This entry concerns a single TCR beta chain. Its antigen is as yet unknown. The sample comes from a study of CD8 T cells in ankylosing spondylitis. Study-wide points: There was reportedly significant enrichment of clones that were disease-linked in matched ankylosing spondylitis synovial fluid. Past studies reported some motif variants in reactive arthritis synovial fluid and blood.

Making use of molecular barcodes, quantitative 5'-RACE generated TCR beta libraries. In TCRdb, the 5' RACE reads were re-called with MiXCR into one record per CDR3 protein. The data hold over 110,000 distinct CDR3 sequences, with roughly 8% observed a single time. This TCR came from a male donor with ankylosing spondylitis. Sequences were obtained from synovial fluid, either unsorted or a sorted T cell fraction (not recorded which).

The CDR3, as DNA: TGTGCCACCAGCAGAGGGACAGCATCCTACGAGCAGTACTTC. It yields the protein CATSRGTASYEQYF. The chain couples TRBV15 to TRBJ2-7; possible D gene TRBD1, 6 bases. Germline values: CDR1 LNHNV, CDR2 YYDKDF (reference sequence). Trimming took off 1 base at V and 1 base at J, with 8 bases between the two ends. The CDR3 is 14 amino acids.